Listed here are 5 T cell receptor beta chains from one sample, sequenced in a study of T-cell reconstitution after alpha-beta-depleted transplantation in children. Molecular barcoding with unique molecular identifiers was used for the TCRbeta library. TCRdb re-called the PCR reads with MiXCR, one entry per CDR3 protein. Among 65,000 to 75,000 distinct CDR3 sequences listed, over 4.5% were seen once. The sample here was PBMCs, mostly from graft donor cells, taken 180 days after TCRalphabeta/CD19-depleted stem cell transplant. The receptors come from a boy younger than two who had a stem cell transplant for acute myeloid leukemia, so the T cells may come from the graft donor.

This clonotype was detected many times. The chain is built from TRBV27 and TRBJ2-5; D call uncertain. Trimming removed 2 bases at V and 4 bases at J, with 11 bases between. CDR1 is MNHEY, CDR2 SMNVEV, per germline (reference sequence). The length of the CDR3 is 14 residues. The CDR3 nucleotides read TGTGCCAGCAGTTTAGGGCTCGACCGAGAGACCCAGTACTTC. Amino acids: CASSLGLDRETQYF.

The sample holds many counts of this clonotype. The chain combines TRBV20-1 with TRBJ2-4, with 7 bases that match TRBD2. CDR3 size: 13 residues. The J segment lost 3 bases and the V segment lost 3 bases, leaving 2 bases of the junction unmatched. CDR1 is DFQATT and CDR2 is SNEGSKA in the germline V gene (reference sequence). The CDR3 protein is CSASGGGKNIQYF. The CDR3 DNA follows: TGCAGTGCTAGTGGGGGGGGCAAAAACATTCAGTACTTC.

This clonotype was recorded many times. This chain connects TRBV23-1 to TRBJ1-3, with D hard to call. TRBV23-1 is filed as an ORF, its function uncertain. Trimming pared 7 bases from V and 0 bases from J, leaving 22 bases between. This CDR3 contains 18 residues. CDR3 in amino acids: CASKKSEGPRSSGNTIYF. The CDR3 DNA reads TGCGCCAGCAAGAAAAGTGAGGGCCCTCGAAGCTCTGGAAACACCATATATTTT.

This clonotype was seen many times. The chain employs TRBV9 and TRBJ2-7; D remains unclear. Looked up from germline, CDR1 is SGDLS and CDR2 is YYNGEE. Trimming shortened V by 3 bases and J by 6 bases, and 13 bases separated the two germline ends. The CDR3 runs 13 residues. The CDR3 bases are TGTGCCAGCAGCGAAACCTGGTTGTCCGAGCAGTACGTC. Encoded protein: CASSETWLSEQYV.

This clonotype is medium-sized. CDR3 sequence: CASSLGGGVDTQYF. CDR3 coding DNA: TGCGCCAGCAGCTTGGGTGGAGGCGTCGATACGCAGTATTTT. The chain recombines TRBV5-1 with TRBJ2-3; D perhaps matches TRBD2 (5 bases). Germline V gene data show CDR1 as SGHRS and CDR2 as YFSETQ. CDR3 length: 14 residues. V was shortened by 0 bases and J by 6 bases, with 11 bases between the two germline ends.